The 18 T cell receptor beta chains below all came from one sample that was sequenced in a study of cytomegalovirus exposure and HLA in healthy donors. The primer mix had 60 Vbeta and 13 Jbeta primers. Generated by immunoSEQ multiplex PCR, the TCRdb table keeps only in-frame clones and is missing some. The sample shows some 200,000 clones, 75% to 90% of them seen only once. The sequenced sample was PBMCs. All receptors come from a man in his forties or fifties in good health and CMV-seropositive.

This chain links TRBV9 with TRBJ2-3, with 9 bases lining up with TRBD1. Per the germline V gene, CDR1 is SGDLS and CDR2 is YYNGEE. This CDR3 spans 15 amino acids. V lost 0 bases and J lost 5; bases outside the gene matches: 4. The DNA of the CDR3 is TGTGCCAGCAGCGTAGGTGACAGGGGGGGAGATACGCAGTATTTT. Translating gives CASSVGDRGGDTQYF. The complete variable domain, with remaining parts taken from reference TRBV9 and TRBJ2-3, reads DSGVTQTPKHLITATGQRVTLRCSPRSGDLSVYWYQQSLDQGLQFLIQYYNGEERAKGNILERFSAQQFPDLHSELNLSSLELGDSALYFCASSVGDRGGDTQYFGPGTRLTVL.

The rearrangement joins TRBV2 to TRBJ1-2; possible D gene TRBD1, 5 bases. From germline, CDR1 is SNHLY and CDR2 FYNNEI. This CDR3 region has 13 residues. The V end was cut by 5 bases, the J end by 4 bases, with 11 bases between. The DNA for the CDR3 is TGTGCCAGCAGTCCCGACAGATCCTATGGCTACACCTTC. This encodes CASSPDRSYGYTF.

The chain recombines TRBV5-1 with TRBJ1-2, with 7 bases aligning to TRBD1. Looked up from germline, CDR1 is SGHRS and CDR2 is YFSETQ. CDR3 size: 14 residues. With 5 bases clipped from V and 3 bases from J, the junction kept 7 bases outside the gene matches. The CDR3 sequence is CASRRGQSDYGYTF. The CDR3 DNA reads TGCGCCAGCAGACGGGGACAGTCGGACTATGGCTACACCTTC.

The chain has TRBV10-3 and TRBJ1-4; TRBD1 matches 10 bases. Germline lookup yields CDR1 ENHRY and CDR2 SYGVKD. V shed 6 bases and J 7 bases; nucleotides not matched to a gene: 8. The CDR3 has 15 residues. The CDR3 here is CAIRPGTGESEKLFF. CDR3 DNA: TGTGCCATCAGACCCGGGACAGGGGAGAGTGAAAAACTGTTTTTT.

The chain is built from TRBV7-2 and TRBJ2-5; TRBD2 aligns across 10 bases. With the DNA end fitting TRBJ2-7 better, the J assignment may be wrong. This CDR3 has 14 residues. The V gene's germline CDR1 is SGHTA and CDR2 FQGNSA. The CDR3 reads CASSFSGGASEQYF. The DNA of the CDR3 is TGTGCCAGCAGCTTCAGCGGGGGGGCCAGCGAGCAGTACTTC.

This clone came up a few times. V usage is TRBV9 and J usage is TRBJ1-3; 7 nucleotides line up with TRBD1. Germline CDR1 is SGDLS and CDR2 is YYNGEE. Trimming removed 1 base from V and 4 bases from J; junction bases left unmatched: 8. The CDR3 spans 16 residues. CDR3 nucleotides: TGTGCCAGCAGCGTAACGACAGGGTCTGCAGGAAACACCATATATTTT. Its protein is CASSVTTGSAGNTIYF.

The genes are TRBV28 and TRBJ2-3, with a possible D match to TRBD2 (5 bases). The ends were cut back, 3 bases at V and 1 base at J, with 14 bases in the middle. The CDR3 has 16 residues. Germline V gives CDR1 MDHEN, CDR2 SYDVKM. The CDR3 DNA reads TGTGCCAGCAGTTTGAGGGCTAGCCTCCGCACAGATACGCAGTATTTT. It encodes CASSLRASLRTDTQYF.

J is TRBJ2-5 and V is TRBV2; weak D call: TRBD1 (5 bases). Germline V gives CDR1 SNHLY, CDR2 FYNNEI. Trimming stripped 6 bases from V and 7 bases from J, with 9 bases between. The CDR3 extends over 11 amino acids. The CDR3, as DNA: TGTGCCAGCAGACAGGTCGGGACCCAGTACTTC. Translation: CASRQVGTQYF.

The chain joins TRBV5-8 to TRBJ2-3; maybe TRBD2 (6 bases). The CDR3 contains 16 residues. V shed 0 bases and J shed 2 bases, with 13 bases lying between them. CDR1 is SGHTS, CDR2 YDEGEE, per germline. CDR3 residues: CASSLGGGFLTDTQYF. CDR3 in DNA: TGTGCCAGCAGCTTGGGGGGAGGATTCCTCACAGATACGCAGTATTTT.

The chain combines TRBV14 with TRBJ2-7; D not resolved. The CDR3 contains 12 residues. CDR1 is SGHDN and CDR2 is FVKESK in the germline V gene. Trimming removed 1 base from V and 7 bases from J, with 8 bases in between. CDR3 loop: CASSQGAPEQYF. CDR3 nucleotides: TGTGCCAGCAGCCAAGGAGCCCCGGAGCAGTACTTC.

The chain uses TRBV19 and TRBJ2-5; D perhaps matches TRBD1 (6 bases). Germline-derived CDR1 and CDR2 are LNHDA and SQIVND (reference sequence). The germline V and J ends were trimmed by 4 bases and 2 bases, with 14 bases remaining between them. This CDR3 comprises 15 residues. CDR3 region: CASSSGGGPQETQYF. CDR3 nucleotides: TGTGCCAGTAGTAGTGGTGGGGGCCCTCAAGAGACCCAGTACTTC.

The chain is built from TRBV27 and TRBJ2-3; TRBD2 is a possible D gene (5 bases). V was pared by 4 bases and J by 0 bases, with 8 bases between. Germline V gene data show CDR1 as MNHEY and CDR2 as SMNVEV (reference sequence). The CDR3 totals 14 residues. The CDR3 DNA sequence: TGTGCCAGCAGTTGGGAGTTAAGCACAGATACGCAGTATTTT. This translates into CASSWELSTDTQYF.

The chain joins TRBV12-5 to TRBJ2-1, with 7 bases aligning to TRBD1. This CDR3 has 14 amino acids. The V gene end was trimmed by 6 bases and the J gene end by 3 bases; junction bases not matched to a gene: 5. CDR1 and CDR2 (germline): LGHNT, FRNRAP. The CDR3 DNA is TGTGCTAGTGGCCTGGGACAGAACTACAATGAGCAGTTCTTC. This codes for CASGLGQNYNEQFF.

The chain carries TRBV27 and TRBJ1-5, with D maybe TRBD1 (6 bases). V was cut by 2 bases and J by 1 base, with 12 bases left in between. Germline assignment: CDR1 MNHEY and CDR2 SMNVEV (reference sequence). The CDR3 covers 16 residues. CDR3 region: CASSLAGQLSNQPQHF. For the CDR3, the DNA is TGTGCCAGCAGTTTAGCCGGACAGTTGAGCAATCAGCCCCAGCATTTT.

V gene TRBV28 combines with J gene TRBJ2-7; TRBD1 matches 10 bases. The germline CDR1 and CDR2 sequences are MDHEN and SYDVKM. J gave up 7 bases and V 5 bases, and 11 bases lay outside the gene matches. The CDR3 has 15 amino acids. The CDR3 DNA sequence: TGTGCCAGCAGTCGGGCGGGACAGGGGAAATATGAGCAGTACTTC. Amino acids: CASSRAGQGKYEQYF.

The CDR3 nucleotides read TGTGCCAGCAGTTTTGGACTAGCGGGGGTTGATACGCAGTATTTT. This sequence encodes CASSFGLAGVDTQYF. This chain connects TRBV9 to TRBJ2-3, with 13 bases identical to TRBD2. CDR3 length equals 15 residues. CDR1 and CDR2 (germline): SGDLS, YYNGEE. Trimming took 5 bases from V and 6 from J; bases not matched to a gene: 6.

CDR3 sequence (DNA): TGTGCCAGCAGCTTACCGGGGAATTTGGGCGAGCAGTACTTC. Protein: CASSLPGNLGEQYF. The chain links TRBV7-9 to TRBJ2-7, with a tentative D call TRBD2 (5 bases). CDR1 SEHNR and CDR2 FQNEAQ come from the germline V gene (reference sequence). Trimming pared 2 bases from V and 6 bases from J, leaving 14 bases between. This CDR3 spans 14 amino acids.

V and J are TRBV23-1 and TRBJ2-2; no clear D. TRBV23-1 is an open reading frame, and its role is uncertain. The ends were cut back, 4 bases at V and 1 base at J, with 7 bases in the middle. This CDR3 is 14 amino acids long. The DNA for the CDR3 is TGCGCCAGCAGTCCCCCCAGGAACACCGGGGAGCTGTTTTTT. Protein product: CASSPPRNTGELFF.